This TCR beta chain was captured by sequencing in a study of response to subunit inactivated influenza vaccine. Findings and limits, study-wide: Authors suggested few new T cells are recruited by each seasonal influenza vaccination.

TCRdb called the RT-PCR reads again in MiXCR, with one record for every CDR3 protein. Here the sample spans about 520,000 distinct CDR3 sequences, approximately 7.7% being singletons. With regard to this clonotype: Its antigen is undetermined.

CDR1 and CDR2 (germline): MNHEY, SVGEGT. The CDR3 sequence is 13 residues long. V gave up 4 bases and J gave up 8 bases, with 13 bases separating them. The sample consisted of PBMCs from blood, taken 23 to 25 months after vaccination. This chain joins TRBV6-2 or TRBV6-3 and TRBJ2-3; D is unclear. This receptor was taken from a man in his fifties or sixties who received an inactivated influenza vaccine. CDR3 sequence (DNA): TGTGCCAGCAGTTCCCGGAGAACCGGTACGCAGTATTTT. This translates into CASSSRRTGTQYF.